This TCR beta chain was identified in a study of cytomegalovirus exposure and HLA in healthy donors. The CDR3 length is 14 residues. V shed 5 bases, J shed 9 bases, and the junction held 8 bases outside the gene matches. CDR1 and CDR2 from the germline V gene are MNHEY and SVGAGI. Broader study findings: Cytomegalovirus status, reportedly, was diagnosed with high specificity and sensitivity by the classifier. Differences between HLA loci emerged in a later analysis of TCR association rates, with DRB1 most and HLA-C fewest.

As regards this clone: Its antigen remains unidentified.

A multiplex PCR was run with 60 Vbeta primers and 13 Jbeta primers. The table came from immunoSEQ multiplex PCR; TCRdb's copy has only in-frame clones and leaves some out. The data show 150,000 to 200,000 clones, approximately 78% seen once. The sequence derives from a male donor in good health and CMV-seronegative. The sequenced sample was PBMCs. The gene calls are TRBV6-5 and TRBJ2-3; 10 nucleotides align to TRBD2. The CDR3 reads CASSLERGGVTQYF. CDR3 coding DNA: TGTGCCAGCAGTCTCGAGCGGGGGGGTGTAACGCAGTATTTT.